These 17 T cell receptor beta chains were all obtained from the same sample, sequenced in a study of shared clonotypes between healthy human individuals. The assay was immunoSEQ multiplex PCR, and TCRdb's table has in-frame clones only and misses some. Of about 2.1 million clones detected, approximately 94% appear once; the ten largest clones hold around 1.7%. The naive CD8 subset, CD45RO-negative cells positively selected for CCR7, excluded terminally differentiated effector memory CD45RA+ cells. Sequencing used naive CD8+ T cells from PBMCs. The receptor source for this set is a man aged 18 to 30 in good health. Some clones in this sample may be carry-over from other donors' samples.

This chain uses TRBV27 with TRBJ2-7, with D hard to call. CDR1 MNHEY and CDR2 SMNVEV come from the germline V gene (reference sequence). The V end was cut by 6 bases, the J end by 4 bases, with 19 bases between. CDR3 length equals 15 residues. The chain's CDR3 is CASSAMGSGSYEQYF. The CDR3, as DNA: TGTGCCAGCAGCGCAATGGGGTCGGGCAGTTACGAGCAGTACTTC.

The sample holds one count of this clone. The chain is built from TRBV7-3 and TRBJ1-2; 7 bases are a match to TRBD1. Germline assignment: CDR1 SGHTA and CDR2 FQGTGA. This CDR3 is 15 amino acids long. V was pared by 2 bases and J by 4 bases, with 7 bases of the junction left unmatched. CDR3 amino acids: CASSLAWDSLYGYTF. The CDR3 DNA follows: TGTGCCAGCAGCTTAGCGTGGGACAGCCTCTATGGCTACACCTTC. The variable domain in full, completed from reference TRBV7-3 and TRBJ1-2, reads GAGVSQTPSNKVTEKGKYVELRCDPISGHTALYWYRQSLGQGPEFLIYFQGTGAADDSGLPNDRFFAVRPEGSVSTLKIQRTERGDSAVYLCASSLAWDSLYGYTFGSGTRLTVV.

Points on this clone: Other DNA sequences in the same sample also yield this CDR3. This sequence joins TRBV29-1 and TRBJ1-2, with 7 bases matching TRBD1. With V trimmed by 4 bases and J by 6 bases, 8 bases remained unmatched. CDR1 and CDR2 from the germline V gene are SQVTM and ANQGSEA. CDR3 size: 13 residues. The CDR3 here is CSVVGGGADGYTF. CDR3 nucleotides: TGCAGCGTTGTAGGAGGGGGCGCCGATGGCTACACCTTC. Full variable domain (rest looked up from reference TRBV29-1 and TRBJ1-2): SAVISQKPSRDICQRGTSLTIQCQVDSQVTMMFWYRQQPGQSLTLIATANQGSEATYESGFVIDKFPISRPNLTFSTLTVSNMSPEDSSIYLCSVVGGGADGYTFGSGTRLTVV.

The chain has TRBV19 and TRBJ1-2; a weak D match, TRBD1 (5 bases). V lost 9 bases and J lost 1, with 27 bases in between. The length of the CDR3 is 18 residues. Germline V gene data show CDR1 as LNHDA and CDR2 as SQIVND (reference sequence). CDR3 nucleotide sequence: TGTGCCAGCCGTATAACAAGGCTGGGGCAGGGAAATAACTATGGCTACACCTTC. Encoded protein: CASRITRLGQGNNYGYTF.

The sample holds one count of this clone. V and J are TRBV7-3 and TRBJ2-7, with TRBD2 matching 7 bases. Per the germline V gene, CDR1 is SGHTA and CDR2 is FQGTGA. With 5 bases clipped from V and 6 bases from J, the junction kept 7 bases outside the gene matches. This CDR3 contains 13 residues. The CDR3 spells CASSPLRTSEQYF. The CDR3 nucleotides are TGTGCCAGCAGCCCTCTGAGGACTAGCGAGCAGTACTTC. The full variable domain, completed using reference TRBV7-3 and TRBJ2-7, is GAGVSQTPSNKVTEKGKYVELRCDPISGHTALYWYRQSLGQGPEFLIYFQGTGAADDSGLPNDRFFAVRPEGSVSTLKIQRTERGDSAVYLCASSPLRTSEQYFGPGTRLTVT.

The rearrangement joins TRBV7-9 to TRBJ2-7; D assignment may be TRBD1 or TRBD2 (5 bases each). The CDR3 is 15 residues long. Germline loops: CDR1 SEHNR, CDR2 FQNEAQ (reference sequence). V lost 1 base to trimming and J lost 0 bases, with 10 bases between them. CDR3 DNA sequence: TGTGCCAGCAGCTTAGACGGGGCCCTCTCCTACGAGCAGTACTTC. Translating gives CASSLDGALSYEQYF.

This clone was counted a single time. The CDR3 spells CASSRNTGETQYF. DNA of the CDR3: TGCGCCAGCAGCCGTAATACAGGGGAGACCCAGTACTTC. The rearrangement uses TRBV4-3 and TRBJ2-5; D perhaps matches TRBD1 (6 bases). Deletions cut 4 bases from V and 5 bases from J, with 11 bases between. This CDR3 contains 13 residues. Germline CDR1 is LGHNA and CDR2 is YSLEER.

Regarding this clone: The same CDR3 is also encoded by other DNA sequences in this sample. The rearrangement joins TRBV15 to TRBJ1-3; D perhaps matches TRBD1 (6 bases). CDR1 and CDR2 (germline): LNHNV, YYDKDF (reference sequence). The ends were cut back, 3 bases at V and 0 bases at J, with 6 bases in the middle. The length of the CDR3 is 14 residues. The CDR3 DNA is TGTGCCACCAGCAGGGACAGCTCTGGAAACACCATATATTTT. Translating it yields CATSRDSSGNTIYF.

The chain has TRBV28 and TRBJ2-3, with 13 bases fitting TRBD2. Germline values: CDR1 MDHEN, CDR2 SYDVKM. The CDR3 length is 17 residues. Losses at the gene ends were 7 bases for V and 1 base for J; bases not matched to a gene: 8. The CDR3 DNA reads as TGTGCCAGCATTCCGGGACTAGCGGGACCCCGCACAGATACGCAGTATTTT. Its protein is CASIPGLAGPRTDTQYF. Full variable domain (missing parts from reference TRBV28 and TRBJ2-3): DVKVTQSSRYLVKRTGEKVFLECVQDMDHENMFWYRQDPGLGLRLIYFSYDVKMKEKGDIPEGYSVSREKKERFSLILESASTNQTSMYLCASIPGLAGPRTDTQYFGPGTRLTVL.

The rearrangement links TRBV7-8 to TRBJ2-2; 7 bases are shared with TRBD2. The CDR3 contains 18 residues. J lost 3 bases, V lost 1 base, and 11 bases had no gene match. Germline CDR1 and CDR2: SGHVS and FQNEAQ. CDR3 in amino acids: CASSLGRERVFHTGELFF. For the CDR3, the DNA is TGTGCCAGCAGCTTAGGGCGGGAGCGCGTTTTTCACACCGGGGAGCTGTTTTTT.

V usage is TRBV28 and J usage is TRBJ2-7; possibly TRBD1 for D (6 bases). The germline V gene encodes CDR1 MDHEN and CDR2 SYDVKM. This CDR3 contains 14 residues. V gave up 8 bases and J gave up 3 bases, with 17 bases separating them. CDR3 sequence: CASRRRTEVYEQYF. CDR3 sequence (DNA): TGTGCCAGCCGCCGACGGACAGAAGTCTACGAGCAGTACTTC.

The V call is TRBV27, the J call TRBJ1-2; a possible D gene is TRBD1 (6 bases). Germline CDR1 MNHEY, CDR2 SMNVEV (reference sequence). This CDR3 contains 13 residues. V lost 6 bases, J lost 7 bases, and 15 bases lay in between. CDR3 DNA: TGTGCCAGCAGAGAGATTACAGGGTTTGGCTACACCTTC. This translates into CASREITGFGYTF.

This clone occurred once. This sequence joins TRBV19 and TRBJ1-1, with 11 bases aligning to TRBD1. Germline CDR1 LNHDA, CDR2 SQIVND (reference sequence). V shed 6 bases and J 3 bases; nucleotides not matched to a gene: 6. This CDR3 contains 15 residues. CDR3 in amino acids: CASRTDRGLYTEAFF. CDR3 sequence (DNA): TGTGCCAGTAGGACGGACAGGGGGCTGTACACTGAAGCTTTCTTT. Filled out from reference TRBV19 and TRBJ1-1, the complete variable domain reads DGGITQSPKYLFRKEGQNVTLSCEQNLNHDAMYWYRQDPGQGLRLIYYSQIVNDFQKGDIAEGYSVSREKKESFPLTVTSAQKNPTAFYLCASRTDRGLYTEAFFGQGTRLTVV.

This clone was observed a single time. The chain's CDR3 is CASSYVSVAYNEQFF. As DNA, the CDR3 is TGTGCCAGCAGTTACGTCAGCGTTGCCTACAATGAGCAGTTCTTC. The chain employs TRBV6-5 and TRBJ2-1, with no clear D. Germline V CDR1 and CDR2: MNHEY, SVGAGI. The CDR3 loop spans 15 amino acids. V lost 2 bases and J 2 bases, leaving 10 bases between the germline ends.

This clone was detected only once. V gene TRBV5-1 combines with J gene TRBJ2-1; 15 nucleotides match TRBD2. The trim removed 4 bases at V and 8 bases at J, leaving 7 bases unmatched. The CDR3 consists of 16 residues. The germline gives CDR1 SGHRS, CDR2 YFSETQ. The CDR3, as DNA: TGCGCCAGCAGCCCGGGACTAGCGGGAGGAGTCGATGAGCAGTTCTTC. It is translated as CASSPGLAGGVDEQFF.

The chain has TRBV5-1 and TRBJ2-5; D is tentatively TRBD1 or TRBD2 (5 bases each). Trimming stripped 4 bases from V and 4 bases from J, with 14 bases between. This CDR3 has 14 amino acids. From germline, CDR1 is SGHRS and CDR2 YFSETQ. The CDR3 sequence: CASSESGALETQYF. The CDR3 DNA is TGCGCCAGCAGCGAGTCCGGGGCTCTAGAGACCCAGTACTTC.

The V gene is TRBV4-3, the J gene TRBJ1-2; 8 bases fit TRBD1. Germline V gives CDR1 LGHNA, CDR2 YSLEER. The CDR3 length is 17 residues. After removal of 4 bases from V and 4 bases from J, the junction contained 14 bases not matched to a gene. The CDR3 nucleotides read TGCGCCAGCAGCCCCGGGACAGGTTGGGGACAGGTCTATGGCTACACCTTC. Protein sequence: CASSPGTGWGQVYGYTF.